The source of this T cell receptor (beta chain) is a study of memory CD4+ T cells and cytomegalovirus serostatus. Study-wide background: Donors were healthy Belgian adults, 10 or so CMV seropositive and 24 seronegative.

Study-wide findings and caveats: CMV serostatus prediction reached median AUC roughly 0.95, or 0.91 with US-trained model.

Single viable CD3+CD4+CD8-CD45RO+ cells were sorted as the memory CD4+ T cells. Donors' CMV status reflects serum IgG against pp150, pp28, p38, p52. A note on this clone: Its antigen is currently unknown.

In the original processing: Out-of-frame sequences were removed, leaving 2,204,828 distinct TCRbeta sequences. Measured with immunoSEQ multiplex PCR; TCRdb has only the in-frame clones, and not every one. From that table come the V and J calls and clone size; the DNA was used to work out D and trimming. The table lists some 45,000 clones, about 70% of them singletons. Germline-derived CDR1 and CDR2 are DFQATT and SNEGSKA (reference sequence). CDR3 length: 11 amino acids. V was clipped by 6 bases and J by 7 bases; unmatched bases: 5. The source of this sequence is an adult in good health and CMV-seropositive. The specimen was memory CD4+ T cells from blood. The genes are TRBV20-1 and TRBJ1-1, with 7 bases identical to TRBD1. This chain's CDR3 is CSARGDGEAFF. The DNA for the CDR3 is TGCAGTGCCAGGGGGGACGGTGAAGCTTTCTTT.